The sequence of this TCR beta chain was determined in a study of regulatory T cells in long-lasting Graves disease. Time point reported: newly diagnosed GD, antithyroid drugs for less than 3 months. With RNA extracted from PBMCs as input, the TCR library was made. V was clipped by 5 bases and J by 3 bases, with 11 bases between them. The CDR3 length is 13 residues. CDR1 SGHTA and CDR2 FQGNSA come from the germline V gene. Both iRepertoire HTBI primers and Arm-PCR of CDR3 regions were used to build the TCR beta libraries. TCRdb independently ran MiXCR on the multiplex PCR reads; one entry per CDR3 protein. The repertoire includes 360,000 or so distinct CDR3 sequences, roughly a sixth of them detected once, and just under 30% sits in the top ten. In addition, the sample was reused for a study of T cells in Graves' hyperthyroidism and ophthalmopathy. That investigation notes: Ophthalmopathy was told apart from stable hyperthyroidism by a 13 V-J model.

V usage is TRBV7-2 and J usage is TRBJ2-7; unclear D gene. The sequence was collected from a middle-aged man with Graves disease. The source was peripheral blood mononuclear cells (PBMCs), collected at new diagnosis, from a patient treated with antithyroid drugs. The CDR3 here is CASSQELGYEQYF. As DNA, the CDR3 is TGTGCCAGCAGCCAAGAATTGGGCTACGAGCAGTACTTC.